The present entry profiles one TCR beta chain with its context. This sample was taken from a study of blood T cell repertoires in COVID-19. As for the study in general: The origin of the acute and convalescent COVID-19 samples was the United States, Italy and Spain. T cells, B-cell-depleted T cells, or PBMCs provided the cDNA or gDNA that served as material.

Trimming pared 5 bases from V and 5 bases from J, leaving 9 bases between. CDR1 and CDR2 (germline): SGHTA, FQGNSA. The CDR3 totals 13 residues. Per the authors' pipeline: Estimates of nucleated cell counts were drawn from the amplification of reference gene primers. Assay: immunoSEQ multiplex PCR; the TCRdb copy retains only in-frame clones and omits some. Clone size and V and J calls were adopted from that table, with D and trimming inferred from the DNA. This table has 210,000 or so clones, roughly 87% appearing once. Sample: peripheral blood. This clonotype was obtained from a man in his forties with active or convalescent COVID-19. V usage is TRBV7-2 and J usage is TRBJ1-4; D call uncertain. CDR3 in amino acids: CASSREVNEKLFF. As DNA, the CDR3 is TGTGCCAGCAGCCGGGAGGTGAATGAAAAACTGTTTTTT.